The rows below give T cell receptor beta chains drawn from one sample of a study of response to subunit inactivated influenza vaccine. MiXCR, applied by TCRdb to the RT-PCR reads, yields one record per CDR3 protein. The sample gives almost 600,000 distinct CDR3 sequences, 11% to 15% of which show up once; 11% is in the top ten. Here the sequenced sample was PBMCs from blood, taken 11 to 12 days after vaccination. These receptors all come from a man aged 45-65 years who received an inactivated influenza vaccine. CDR3s include the opening cysteine and the closing phenylalanine or tryptophan. The D gene is left open where the match is weak. Clone size, where shown, is once, few, many, or a class for clones that have expanded.

j_call: TRBJ2-3; d_call: -; v_call: TRBV2; clone_size: few; cdr3_nt: TGTGCCAGCAGATCGGACCGATCCACAGATACGCAGTATTTT; cdr3_aa: CASRSDRSTDTQYF
j_call: TRBJ1-6; d_call: -; v_call: TRBV28; clone_size: few; cdr3_nt: TGTGCCAGCAGTGTAAACAGGGTTGGGTATTCACCCCTCCACTTT; cdr3_aa: CASSVNRVGYSPLHF
j_call: TRBJ2-1; d_call: -; v_call: TRBV7-8; clone_size: -; cdr3_nt: TGTGCCAGCAGCTTAGCGGGACTCCTAGCCTACAATGAGCAGTTCTTC; cdr3_aa: CASSLAGLLAYNEQFF
j_call: TRBJ2-1; d_call: -; v_call: TRBV6-1; clone_size: -; cdr3_nt: TGTGCCAGCGAGGAATCCCTAGGGCAGTTCTTC; cdr3_aa: CASEESLGQFF
j_call: TRBJ2-1; d_call: TRBD2; v_call: TRBV11-2; clone_size: few; cdr3_nt: TGTGCCAGCAGGCAAGGACTAGCGTACTACAATGAGCAGTTCTTC; cdr3_aa: CASRQGLAYYNEQFF
j_call: TRBJ2-3; d_call: -; v_call: TRBV12-5; clone_size: once; cdr3_nt: TGTGCTAGTGGTTTGCTACTACATGGTGGGGGAGATACGCAGTATTTT; cdr3_aa: CASGLLLHGGGDTQYF
j_call: TRBJ2-7; d_call: -; v_call: TRBV27; clone_size: -; cdr3_nt: TGTGCCAGCAGTCCAGGGGTGGGGGGCGAGCAGTACTTC; cdr3_aa: CASSPGVGGEQYF
j_call: TRBJ2-3; d_call: TRBD2; v_call: TRBV20-1; clone_size: few; cdr3_nt: TGCAGTGCAGGGGGGCCTAGCGGGATGAAGGAGGAGAGCACAGATACGCAGTATTTT; cdr3_aa: CSAGGPSGMKEESTDTQYF
j_call: TRBJ2-3; d_call: TRBD2; v_call: TRBV18; clone_size: -; cdr3_nt: TGTGCCAGCTCGGCTGGACTAGCGGGGTCATCAGATACGCAGTATTTT; cdr3_aa: CASSAGLAGSSDTQYF
j_call: TRBJ2-3; d_call: -; v_call: TRBV6-5; clone_size: many; cdr3_nt: TGTGCCAGCAGTTACAATCCGGTCACAGATACGCAGTATTTT; cdr3_aa: CASSYNPVTDTQYF
j_call: TRBJ2-2; d_call: -; v_call: TRBV12-3/TRBV12-4; clone_size: few; cdr3_nt: TGTGCCAGCAGCCAAATGAACACCGGGGAGCTGTTTTTT; cdr3_aa: CASSQMNTGELFF